The next 11 T cell receptor beta chains were all read from a single sample in a study of shared clonotypes between healthy human individuals. Sequenced by immunoSEQ multiplex PCR; TCRdb stores in-frame clones only, minus some. The sample has a few million clones, roughly nine tenths seen once. Sequenced sample: naive CD4+ T cells sorted from blood. Sample subset: CD45RA+ positively selected. The source is a man in his late teens or twenties in good health.

The V call is TRBV6-6, the J call TRBJ1-3, with TRBD1 as a possible D gene (5 bases). This CDR3 is 16 amino acids long. Trimming cost V 0 bases and J 2 bases, with 11 bases left between them. Germline lookup yields CDR1 MNHNY and CDR2 SVGAGI (reference sequence). CDR3 region: CASSYSTSGTGNTIYF. CDR3 DNA: TGTGCCAGCAGTTACTCGACCTCAGGGACTGGAAACACCATATATTTT.

The V call is TRBV20-1, the J call TRBJ2-7; weak D call: TRBD1 (6 bases). The CDR3 length is 11 residues. In germline, CDR1 is DFQATT, CDR2 SNEGSKA (reference sequence). Here the CDR3 reads CSPVGGVEQYF. DNA of the CDR3: TGCAGCCCAGTAGGGGGTGTCGAGCAGTACTTC.

The chain recombines TRBV19 with TRBJ2-1; D uncertain. The V and J ends lost 7 bases and 0 bases respectively, with 10 bases between them. The CDR3 is 14 residues long. In germline, CDR1 is LNHDA, CDR2 SQIVND (reference sequence). The CDR3 loop reads CASTRFHSYNEQFF. The CDR3 region has the DNA TGTGCCAGTACCAGATTCCACTCCTACAATGAGCAGTTCTTC.

The V call is TRBV30, the J call TRBJ1-2; D possibly corresponds to TRBD1 (6 bases). Germline assignment: CDR1 GTSNPN and CDR2 SVGIG (reference sequence). The V end was cut by 0 bases, the J end by 6 bases, with 14 bases between. CDR3 length: 14 amino acids. CDR3 nucleotide sequence: TGTGCCTGGAGTGTACGGGGGGCAGGGGATGGCTACACCTTC. This translates into CAWSVRGAGDGYTF.

J is TRBJ2-2 and V is TRBV28; D possibly uses TRBD1 or TRBD2 (5 bases each). The CDR3 is 13 amino acids. In germline, CDR1 is MDHEN, CDR2 SYDVKM. V lost 6 bases and J lost 6, with 11 bases in between. CDR3 bases: TGTGCCAGCAGACTAGGGGAACCCGGGGAGCTGTTTTTT. Its protein is CASRLGEPGELFF.

This rearrangement joins TRBV6-1 to TRBJ2-1; 7 positions agree with TRBD2. J lost 6 bases, V lost 7 bases, and 12 bases had no gene match. CDR3 size: 15 residues. Looked up from germline, CDR1 is MNHNS and CDR2 is SASEGT. The CDR3 protein is CASIRIAGGANEQFF. The CDR3 nucleotides read TGTGCCAGCATCAGAATAGCGGGCGGGGCCAATGAGCAGTTCTTC.

This chain connects TRBV5-1 to TRBJ2-2; perhaps TRBD2 as D (6 bases). CDR3 length: 16 amino acids. Germline loops: CDR1 SGHRS, CDR2 YFSETQ. V lost 6 bases to trimming and J lost 5 bases, with 20 bases between them. The CDR3 spells CASNFWAGSYTGELFF. The DNA for the CDR3 is TGCGCCAGCAATTTTTGGGCGGGGTCTTATACCGGGGAGCTGTTTTTT.

This sequence joins TRBV11-2 and TRBJ1-6; no reliable D call. Per the germline V gene, CDR1 is SGHAT and CDR2 is FQNNGV. This CDR3 has 14 amino acids. Trimming pared 5 bases from V and 5 bases from J, leaving 10 bases between. For the CDR3, the DNA is TGTGCCAGCAGCCTAGGGTTTGATAATTCACCCCTCCACTTT. It codes for CASSLGFDNSPLHF.

This clone was seen more than once but under ten times. A junction end diverges from the germline sequence, so it may reflect a read error. The V and J genes are TRBV19 and TRBJ2-7; D remains unclear. Per germline, CDR1 LNHDA and CDR2 SQIVND (reference sequence). This CDR3 is 8 amino acids long. CDR3 nucleotides: TGTGCCAGTCTCTACGCGGACTTC. This encodes CASLYADF.

Here the CDR3 reads CAISESWGQGAAYEQYF. The CDR3 DNA reads as TGTGCCATCAGTGAGTCGTGGGGCCAGGGGGCGGCCTACGAGCAGTACTTC. The chain joins TRBV10-3 to TRBJ2-7, with 8 bases matching TRBD1. From germline, CDR1 is ENHRY and CDR2 SYGVKD. CDR3 size: 17 residues. The J segment lost 2 bases and the V segment lost 0 bases, leaving 9 bases of the junction unmatched.

With regard to this clone: Other DNA variants within this sample encode the same CDR3. The chain links TRBV19 to TRBJ1-5, with D perhaps TRBD1 (5 bases). The CDR3 runs 13 residues. Germline CDR1 LNHDA, CDR2 SQIVND (reference sequence). The V gene lost 5 bases and the J gene lost 4 bases, with 9 bases spanning the gap. The CDR3 here is CASSLDTNQPQHF. The CDR3 nucleotides are TGTGCCAGTAGTTTGGACACGAATCAGCCCCAGCATTTT.